This T cell receptor beta chain derives from a study of Ad26.COV2.S vaccination and SARS-CoV-2 variants. This sample's treatment: roughly 20 received Ad26.COV2.S at low or high dose, single or two shots; roughly 5 received placebo; per-sample allocation not given. Collection of samples fell on day 63 after the first vaccine or placebo injection. In the vaccine, an Ad26 vector expressed the SARS-CoV-2 spike of the Wuhan strain. Study-wide results and limits: Spike-specific TCR breadth in vaccine recipients exceeded that seen in placebo recipients.

Here immunoSEQ multiplex PCR was the method, and the copy in TCRdb shows in-frame clones only, minus some. The sample has approximately 410,000 clones, 88% seen once. As concerns this clone: Its matching antigen is unknown.

Germline CDR1 LGHNA, CDR2 YNFKEQ. The CDR3 extends over 17 amino acids. Trimming removed 1 base from V and 8 bases from J, with 20 bases in between. This chain joins TRBV4-2 and TRBJ2-2; perhaps TRBD2 as D (6 bases). This sample comprised peripheral blood, obtained in a trial of Ad26.COV2.S vaccine versus placebo. The TCR sequence derives from a person aged 18-65 years who received the Ad26.COV2.S COVID-19 vaccine or a placebo. The CDR3 here is CASSQGVERAPRGELFF. CDR3 nucleotide sequence: TGTGCCAGCAGCCAAGGAGTGGAGCGGGCCCCCCGAGGGGAGCTGTTTTTT.